The TCR beta chain described here comes from a study of Ad26.COV2.S vaccination and SARS-CoV-2 variants. Turning to the study itself: Doses of Ad26.COV2.S were injected into muscle once or twice, 56 days apart. Study results and caveats: The TCR breadth and depth analyses may have understated or missed part of the total T cell responses.

V gave up 3 bases and J gave up 2 bases, with 15 bases separating them. Germline CDR1 reads SGHRS; CDR2 reads YFSETQ. The length of the CDR3 is 15 residues. Comment on this clone: The antigen remains unidentified.

Sequencing used immunoSEQ multiplex PCR; TCRdb keeps in-frame clones, though not all of them. The sample lists 400,000 to 500,000 clones, 80% to 90% seen once, with over 2.5% in the top ten. This sample's treatment: roughly 18 received Ad26.COV2.S at low or high dose, single or two shots; about 5 received placebo; per-sample allocation not given. Day 63 following the first vaccine or placebo injection was when the samples were taken. An 18-55-year-old adult in Boston served as donor. Ad26.COV2.S expressed prefusion-stabilized spike from the original Wuhan strain. The material sequenced was peripheral blood, taken in a trial of Ad26.COV2.S vaccine versus placebo. This rearrangement joins TRBV5-1 to TRBJ2-7, with D tentatively TRBD1 (6 bases). The TCR was taken from a person aged 18-65 years who received the Ad26.COV2.S COVID-19 vaccine or a placebo. The CDR3 bases are TGCGCCAGCAGCTCACTTATTACAGGGACCTACGAGCAGTACTTC. It is translated as CASSSLITGTYEQYF.